The clone carrying this T cell receptor (beta chain) occurred many times. The antigen is not known. TCRdb passed the reads through MiXCR, listing each CDR3 protein once. The sample includes roughly 250,000 distinct CDR3 sequences, 22% seen only once; the top ten take roughly 18%. Germline lookup yields CDR1 SGHTA and CDR2 FQGNSA. The CDR3 length is 14 residues. V dropped 7 bases and J dropped 2; count of bases not matched to a gene: 7. This sample is drawn from a study of T cell repertoires in cytomegalovirus infection. The wider study: CMV infection and matching HLA type were both indicated by public TCR beta signatures.

Study outcomes and limitations: Identification of carriers of CMV plus the relevant HLA was achieved through cumulative public TCR beta family frequency. In two of eight donors, the top clonotype was HLA-C-restricted CMV-specific.

This receptor was taken from a human donor in good health (CMV status not recorded). Some clones in this sample may be carry-over from other donors' samples. The gene calls are TRBV7-2 and TRBJ1-2; 7 bases fit TRBD1. The sequenced material came from CD8+ T cells from PBMCs. Here the CDR3 DNA reads TGTGCCAGCATCCCCCCGGACAGGAACTATGGCTACACCTTC. It codes for CASIPPDRNYGYTF. The full variable domain, its missing parts supplied by reference TRBV7-2 and TRBJ1-2, is GAGVSQSPSNKVTEKGKDVELRCDPISGHTALYWYRQSLGQGLEFLIYFQGNSAPDKSGLPSDRFSAERTGGSVSTLTIQRTQQEDSAVYLCASIPPDRNYGYTFGSGTRLTVV.